These 32 T cell receptor beta chains were all obtained from the same sample, sequenced in a study of blood T cell repertoires in COVID-19. Produced via immunoSEQ multiplex PCR; TCRdb's table is partial and in-frame only. The repertoire has 90,000 to 120,000 clones, over 60% of them found once; the top ten carry around 4.5%. Sample: peripheral blood. Every receptor here comes from a man between 65 and 79 years old with acute or convalescent COVID-19.

This chain connects TRBV10-3 to TRBJ1-1; D is unresolved. Germline V CDR1 and CDR2: ENHRY, SYGVKD. V shed 10 bases and J shed 6 bases, with 18 bases lying between them. The CDR3 extends over 13 amino acids. The CDR3 region has the DNA TGTGCCACTGTAAACACCGGAGGAGCTGAAGCTTTCTTT. Translating gives CATVNTGGAEAFF.

The count of this clone is one. The V and J genes are TRBV6-5 and TRBJ1-2, with TRBD1 matching over 7 bases. Looked up from germline, CDR1 is MNHEY and CDR2 is SVGAGI. The CDR3 loop spans 15 amino acids. The V gene end was trimmed by 4 bases and the J gene end by 4 bases; junction bases not matched to a gene: 9. The DNA of the CDR3 is TGTGCCAGCAGTTCGCATCCGGGACAGTCCTATGGCTACACCTTC. Its protein is CASSSHPGQSYGYTF.

This sequence joins TRBV14 and TRBJ1-3; D possibly corresponds to TRBD1 (5 bases). This CDR3 region has 14 residues. Germline CDR1 SGHDN, CDR2 FVKESK. Trimming left V 5 bases short and J 2 bases short, with 10 bases between. CDR3 loop: CASSATVPGNTIYF. CDR3 coding DNA: TGTGCCAGCAGCGCGACAGTACCTGGAAACACCATATATTTT.

This clone showed up just a few times. The rearrangement joins TRBV6-2 or TRBV6-3 to TRBJ2-1; 11 bases match TRBD2. Germline V gene data show CDR1 as MNHEY and CDR2 as SVGEGT. This CDR3 is 18 amino acids long. J lost 8 bases, V lost 0 bases, and 12 bases had no gene match. The CDR3 DNA reads TGTGCCAGCAGTTACTCCGGCCTGCTAGCGGGGGGCCGGGATGAGCAGTTCTTC. This gives the protein CASSYSGLLAGGRDEQFF.

The chain is built from TRBV19 and TRBJ1-2, with TRBD1 matching 8 bases. The CDR3 is made up of 16 amino acids. The J segment lost 6 bases and the V segment lost 6 bases, leaving 15 bases of the junction unmatched. Germline values: CDR1 LNHDA, CDR2 SQIVND (reference sequence). Here the CDR3 DNA reads TGTGCCAGTAGCTCCACATTTCAGACAGGGGAGAATGGCTACACCTTC. Protein product: CASSSTFQTGENGYTF.

The chain couples TRBV15 to TRBJ1-3; D perhaps matches TRBD1 (6 bases). Germline lookup yields CDR1 LNHNV and CDR2 YYDKDF (reference sequence). The ends were cut back, 0 bases at V and 2 bases at J, with 8 bases in the middle. There are 15 residues in the CDR3. CDR3 amino acids: CATSRDRTAGNTIYF. The CDR3 nucleotides are TGTGCCACCAGCAGAGATAGGACAGCTGGAAACACCATATATTTT.

This chain uses TRBV5-1 with TRBJ1-1; the match to TRBD1 covers 7 bases. Trimming took 4 bases from V and 1 from J; bases not matched to a gene: 7. In germline, CDR1 is SGHRS, CDR2 YFSETQ. This CDR3 region has 15 residues. The CDR3 coding sequence is TGCGCCAGCAGCAGCCCTACAGGGGAGAACACTGAAGCTTTCTTT. Translated: CASSSPTGENTEAFF.

V is TRBV27 and J is TRBJ1-2; TRBD1 matches 11 bases. CDR1 is MNHEY, CDR2 SMNVEV, per germline (reference sequence). The CDR3 contains 15 residues. V gave up 8 bases and J gave up 4 bases; unmatched junction bases: 9. The CDR3 region has the DNA TGTGCCAGCGCATCAGGACAGGGGGCTGTCTATGGCTACACCTTC. Encoded protein: CASASGQGAVYGYTF.

The chain recombines TRBV27 with TRBJ1-4; D call uncertain. V lost 8 bases and J lost 5, with 12 bases in between. CDR3 size: 13 residues. Germline V gives CDR1 MNHEY, CDR2 SMNVEV (reference sequence). The CDR3 nucleotides are TGTGCCAGCCAAAGAGTCCGGAATGAAAAACTGTTTTTT. This translates into CASQRVRNEKLFF.

To note about this clone: An end of the junction differs from the germline gene, which may be a read error. The gene calls are TRBV6-5 and TRBJ1-2; 7 nucleotides line up with TRBD1. Germline lookup yields CDR1 MNHEY and CDR2 SVGAGI. The CDR3 consists of 13 residues. CDR3 nucleotides: TGTGTCAGCGGAAATACAGGGGACTATGGCTACACCTTC. It yields the protein CVSGNTGDYGYTF.

The chain employs TRBV19 and TRBJ2-7; TRBD1 matches 11 bases. Per the germline V gene, CDR1 is LNHDA and CDR2 is SQIVND (reference sequence). This CDR3 is built from 14 residues. V shed 8 bases and J 3 bases; nucleotides not matched to a gene: 6. This CDR3 is CASSGQGARYEQYF. As DNA, the CDR3 is TGTGCCAGTTCTGGACAGGGGGCCCGCTACGAGCAGTACTTC.

The chain employs TRBV15 and TRBJ1-6; D gene unclear. Trimming removed 3 bases at V and 5 bases at J, with 11 bases between. This CDR3 region has 15 residues. Germline values: CDR1 LNHNV, CDR2 YYDKDF (reference sequence). The CDR3 loop is CATSRLKLNNSPLHF. DNA of the CDR3: TGTGCCACCAGCAGGTTGAAACTGAATAATTCACCCCTCCACTTT.

The V and J genes are TRBV9 and TRBJ2-1; 12 bases align to TRBD1. V shed 2 bases and J 9 bases; nucleotides not matched to a gene: 6. CDR1 and CDR2 (germline): SGDLS, YYNGEE. This CDR3 is 15 amino acids long. The CDR3 here is CASSVGQGALGEQFF. The CDR3 DNA sequence: TGTGCCAGCAGCGTGGGACAGGGGGCCCTTGGTGAGCAGTTCTTC.

Written as DNA, the CDR3 is TGTGCCAGCAGCCCAGGGGGCAGGGGGGACTATGGCTACACCTTC. Translating it yields CASSPGGRGDYGYTF. The chain has TRBV7-6 and TRBJ1-2, with 8 bases fitting TRBD1. J lost 3 bases, V lost 5 bases, and 8 bases had no gene match. CDR3 length: 15 residues. In germline, CDR1 is SGHVS, CDR2 FNYEAQ.

This sequence joins TRBV12-3 or TRBV12-4 and TRBJ2-7; 7 bases are a match to TRBD1. The V gene end was trimmed by 5 bases and the J gene end by 5 bases; junction bases not matched to a gene: 6. The CDR3 has 13 amino acids. CDR3 in amino acids: CASSATGIHEQYF. The CDR3 coding sequence is TGTGCCAGCAGTGCGACAGGGATCCACGAGCAGTACTTC.

This sequence joins TRBV3-1 (or the pseudogene TRBV3-2) and TRBJ2-4, with a weak D call TRBD1 (6 bases). V lost 4 bases and J 5 bases, leaving 9 bases between the germline ends. This CDR3 spans 13 amino acids. Germline assignment: CDR1 LGHDT and CDR2 YNNKEL (reference sequence). CDR3 sequence reads: CASSPRTENIQYF. As DNA, the CDR3 is TGTGCCAGCAGCCCCAGGACAGAAAACATTCAGTACTTC.

The chain couples TRBV29-1 to TRBJ1-1, with D possibly being TRBD1 (6 bases). CDR3 size: 15 residues. Trimming took 4 bases from V and 0 from J, leaving 15 bases between them. Germline CDR1 is SQVTM and CDR2 is ANQGSEA. CDR3 bases: TGCAGCGTTGGGGGGCCTGCCTTGATGAACACTGAAGCTTTCTTT. Its protein product is CSVGGPALMNTEAFF.

This clone was counted a single time. The same CDR3 also results from other DNA sequences found in this sample. J is TRBJ2-1 and V is TRBV11-3, with TRBD2 matching 8 bases. CDR1 and CDR2 from the germline V gene are SGHNT and YENEEA. The trim removed 4 bases at V and 3 bases at J, leaving 5 bases unmatched. The CDR3 has 15 residues. CDR3 residues: CASSSSAGGYNEQFF. The CDR3 nucleotides read TGTGCCAGCAGCTCCTCCGCGGGGGGCTACAATGAGCAGTTCTTC.

This rearrangement joins TRBV11-2 to TRBJ1-2; D might be TRBD1 (5 bases). V was pared by 1 base and J by 4 bases, with 13 bases between. Germline V gene data show CDR1 as SGHAT and CDR2 as FQNNGV. The length of the CDR3 is 15 residues. CDR3 loop: CASSLGAGPLYGYTF. Written as DNA, the CDR3 is TGTGCCAGCAGCTTAGGAGCGGGGCCGCTCTATGGCTACACCTTC.

The genes are TRBV10-3 and TRBJ1-1; TRBD1 aligns across 9 bases. The ends lost 7 bases at V and 2 bases at J; junction bases unmatched: 5. The V gene's germline CDR1 is ENHRY and CDR2 SYGVKD. The CDR3 contains 14 residues. The DNA for the CDR3 is TGTGCCATCACCGGGACAGGGCGTAACACTGAAGCTTTCTTT. This codes for CAITGTGRNTEAFF.

The table lists this clone with many counts. The chain links TRBV6-1 to TRBJ1-4; D call uncertain. CDR3 length: 13 amino acids. Per the germline V gene, CDR1 is MNHNS and CDR2 is SASEGT. The V end lost 2 bases, the J end lost 3 bases, and 4 bases lay between the germline ends. CDR3 sequence: CASSERANEKLFF. CDR3 DNA: TGTGCCAGCAGTGAAAGAGCTAATGAAAAACTGTTTTTT.

V gene TRBV4-2 combines with J gene TRBJ2-3; TRBD2 agrees at 13 bases. This CDR3 has 16 amino acids. Unmatched junction bases numbered 2, after V lost 3 bases and J lost 2 bases. The germline CDR1 and CDR2 sequences are LGHNA and YNFKEQ. CDR3 sequence: CASSHTSGGVTDTQYF. The CDR3 DNA sequence: TGTGCCAGCAGCCATACTAGCGGGGGGGTCACAGATACGCAGTATTTT.

This clone occurred once. The chain couples TRBV19 to TRBJ1-2; TRBD1 is a possible D gene (6 bases). V shed 4 bases and J shed 4 bases, with 16 bases lying between them. CDR3 length: 15 amino acids. CDR1 and CDR2 from the germline V gene are LNHDA and SQIVND (reference sequence). CDR3 sequence reads: CASSSLQGPLYGYTF. DNA of the CDR3: TGTGCCAGTAGTAGTCTACAGGGACCCCTCTATGGCTACACCTTC.

V gene TRBV12-3 or TRBV12-4 combines with J gene TRBJ1-2; 7 nucleotides agree with TRBD1. The CDR3 has 13 amino acids. After removal of 5 bases from V and 8 bases from J, the junction contained 8 bases not matched to a gene. The CDR3, as DNA: TGTGCCAGCAGTAACTACAGGGGAGAAGGCTACACCTTC. Amino acids: CASSNYRGEGYTF.

The rearrangement uses TRBV24-1 and TRBJ2-3; possibly TRBD2 for D (6 bases). This CDR3 is 12 amino acids long. CDR1 and CDR2 (germline): KGHDR, SFDVKD. V was trimmed by 4 bases and J by 9 bases, leaving 10 bases between them. The CDR3 DNA is TGTGCCACCAGTGAGGAGGGGCGGACGCAGTATTTT. Translating it yields CATSEEGRTQYF.

In its sample, this clone was seen once. The V gene is TRBV27, the J gene TRBJ1-4; TRBD1 aligns across 8 bases. CDR1 and CDR2 (germline): MNHEY, SMNVEV (reference sequence). The CDR3 runs 15 residues. V shed 1 base, J shed 10 bases, and the junction held 8 bases outside the gene matches. The CDR3 coding sequence is TGTGCCAGCAGTTTATTAGGCCAGGGGGCTCGAAAACTGTTTTTT. It translates to CASSLLGQGARKLFF.

The chain recombines TRBV12-3 or TRBV12-4 with TRBJ2-1; D not resolved. V dropped 5 bases and J dropped 4 bases, with 6 bases sitting between them. This CDR3 region has 12 residues. The CDR3 coding sequence is TGTGCCAGCAGTCGAGAGTACAATGAGCAGTTCTTC. Translated, it gives CASSREYNEQFF.

The chain is built from TRBV29-1 and TRBJ2-7; tentative D call: TRBD2 (5 bases). This CDR3 has 14 amino acids. Germline V gene lookup returns CDR1 SQVTM and CDR2 ANQGSEA. Trimming removed 5 bases from V and 1 base from J, with 15 bases in between. The CDR3 reads CSVSRAPSSYEQYF. CDR3 in DNA: TGCAGCGTTTCGAGGGCACCCTCATCCTACGAGCAGTACTTC.

The CDR3 DNA sequence: TGTGCCACCAGTGATTCAAACCCTAGCGGGGGGGCCGGTGAGCAGTTCTTC. This translates into CATSDSNPSGGAGEQFF. The chain combines TRBV24-1 with TRBJ2-1, with 12 bases that match TRBD2. The CDR3 totals 17 residues. Germline values: CDR1 KGHDR, CDR2 SFDVKD. V shed 2 bases and J 9 bases; nucleotides not matched to a gene: 10.

The gene calls are TRBV10-3 and TRBJ2-7; 8 nucleotides line up with TRBD2. V trimming: 4 bases; J trimming: 2 bases; junction bases outside the gene matches: 4. Germline-derived CDR1 and CDR2 are ENHRY and SYGVKD. CDR3 length: 14 residues. CDR3: CAISGAGVTYEQYF. CDR3 coding DNA: TGTGCCATCAGTGGAGCGGGGGTAACCTACGAGCAGTACTTC.

This sequence joins TRBV10-1 and TRBJ2-5; no firm D call. Deletions cut 6 bases from V and 7 bases from J, with 6 bases between. The CDR3 runs 10 residues. Germline values: CDR1 WNHNN, CDR2 SYGVQD (reference sequence). CDR3 region: CASRRGTQYF. In DNA, the CDR3 is TGCGCCAGCAGACGAGGGACCCAGTACTTC.

The gene calls are TRBV5-1 and TRBJ1-2; TRBD1 matches at 8 bases. Germline V gene data show CDR1 as SGHRS and CDR2 as YFSETQ. This CDR3 is 16 amino acids long. V was clipped by 4 bases and J by 4 bases; unmatched bases: 12. CDR3 sequence: CASSPQGAGGFYGYTF. For the CDR3, the DNA is TGCGCCAGCAGCCCTCAGGGGGCAGGGGGTTTCTATGGCTACACCTTC.